This paragraph reports one T cell receptor beta chain. These data come from a study of long-term antiretroviral therapy in people with HIV. The CDR3 is made up of 13 amino acids. Per the germline V gene, CDR1 is MDHEN and CDR2 is SYDVKM. V lost 3 bases, J lost 8 bases, and 13 bases lay in between. The libraries were made with immunoSEQ v3.0 at survey level. Clones were read by immunoSEQ multiplex PCR, and TCRdb kept only the in-frame ones, dropping some. The sample contains tens of thousands of clones, 87% of which appear only once. The source of this sequence is a woman between 50 and 59 years old with HIV. The rearrangement uses TRBV28 and TRBJ1-2; weak D call: TRBD1 (5 bases). The sample in question was unsorted PBMCs, obtained 2.6 years after starting antiretroviral therapy. CDR3 amino acids: CASSLSQADGYTF. CDR3 in DNA: TGTGCCAGCAGTTTGTCACAGGCGGACGGCTACACCTTC.